This is a list of T cell receptor beta chains from one sample in a study of shared clonotypes between healthy human individuals. The repertoire was sequenced with immunoSEQ multiplex PCR; TCRdb's copy has only in-frame clones and lacks some. The data show about 2.1 million clones, approximately 92% seen once. Material for sequencing was naive CD8+ T cells from PBMCs. These receptors all come from a man younger than 30 in good health. Some clones in this sample may be carry-over from other donors' samples. CDR3s include the opening cysteine and the closing phenylalanine or tryptophan. A D gene is named only where the DNA matches it firmly. Size is omitted from some rows. Given values are once, few, many or a class for expanded clones.

j_call	v_call	clone_size	d_call	cdr3_nt	cdr3_aa
TRBJ2-1	TRBV7-2	.	.	TGTGCCAGCAGCCTCTGGGATGAGCAGTTCTTC	CASSLWDEQFF
TRBJ2-7	TRBV7-2	.	.	TGTGCCAGCAGCCACCCCGACGGGCCCTACGAGCAGTACTTC	CASSHPDGPYEQYF
TRBJ2-2	TRBV15	.	.	TGTGCCACCAGCAGCCGGACACATCCGAACACCGGGGAGCTGTTTTTT	CATSSRTHPNTGELFF
TRBJ1-1	TRBV9	.	.	TGTGCCAGCAGCTCGCAGGGGCGGAACACTGAAGCTTTCTTT	CASSSQGRNTEAFF
TRBJ1-2	TRBV27	once	TRBD1	TGTGCCAGCAGTCTCGGGACAGGGGGTGCCTATGGCTACACCTTC	CASSLGTGGAYGYTF
TRBJ2-1	TRBV27	.	.	TGTGCCAGCAAGGCGTGGGATGAGCAGTTCTTC	CASKAWDEQFF
TRBJ1-2	TRBV27	.	.	TGTGCCAGCAGTTCGTACCAGGGATTCGCCAGCTATGGCTACACCTTC	CASSSYQGFASYGYTF
TRBJ1-2	TRBV9	.	.	TGTGCCAGCAGCTCCCGAGGACTCGATGGCTACACCTTC	CASSSRGLDGYTF
TRBJ1-1	TRBV28	once	TRBD1	TGTGCCAGCAGTTCTCGACAGGGGGCTGAAGCTTTCTTT	CASSSRQGAEAFF
TRBJ1-1	TRBV4-2	few	.	TGTGCCAGCAGCCCAGAGATGGCAGGGACGAACACTGAAGCTTTCTTT	CASSPEMAGTNTEAFF
TRBJ2-1	TRBV5-1	once	TRBD2	TGCGCCAGCAGCTTGGAAGGCGGGAGAGGTAATGAGCAGTTCTTC	CASSLEGGRGNEQFF
TRBJ2-3	TRBV10-3	.	TRBD2	TGTGCCATTGGACTAGCGGGAACAGGGTCAGATACGCAGTATTTT	CAIGLAGTGSDTQYF
TRBJ1-5	TRBV28	.	.	TGTGCCAGCAGTTTCAGACGGAATAGCAATCAGCCCCAGCATTTT	CASSFRRNSNQPQHF
TRBJ2-5	TRBV7-9	.	TRBD2	TGTGCCAGCAGCCTATTTCCACTAGCGGGATCAGAGACCCAGTACTTC	CASSLFPLAGSETQYF
TRBJ2-3	TRBV28	.	.	TGTGCCAGCAGTACCCCTTATATACAGGCGGATACGCAGTATTTT	CASSTPYIQADTQYF
TRBJ1-3	TRBV7-9	.	TRBD1	TGTGCCAGCAGGAATAAGGCGGGACAGGGGGCTACTGGAAACACCATATATTTT	CASRNKAGQGATGNTIYF
TRBJ2-7	TRBV19	.	TRBD2	TGTGCCAGTAGTCACCCGGGACTAGTATCCTACGAGCAGTACTTC	CASSHPGLVSYEQYF
TRBJ2-7	TRBV13	.	.	TGTGCCAGCAGCATAAAAAACTACGAGCAGTACTTC	CASSIKNYEQYF
TRBJ1-2	TRBV5-1	.	.	TGCGCCAGCAGCTGGGCAGAAAGACCCTATGGCTACACCTTC	CASSWAERPYGYTF
TRBJ2-7	TRBV6-1	.	.	TGTGCCAGCAGTGAAGGGGGGGCACTCGAGCAGTACTTC	CASSEGGALEQYF
TRBJ2-7	TRBV5-5	.	TRBD2	TGTGCCAGCAGCCCTTCTCGCGGGAGGTCCTACGAGCAGTACTTC	CASSPSRGRSYEQYF
TRBJ2-1	TRBV7-9	.	.	TGTGCCAGCAGCCATGACAACAATGAGCAGTTCTTC	CASSHDNNEQFF
TRBJ2-1	TRBV4-2	.	.	TGTGCCAGCAGCCAAAACTTCAATGAGCAGTTCTTC	CASSQNFNEQFF
TRBJ1-1	TRBV27	.	.	TGTGCCAGCAGTTTAATCGGAGGCACTGAAGCTTTCTTT	CASSLIGGTEAFF
TRBJ2-3	TRBV7-8	.	TRBD2	TGTGCCAGCAGCTTCAGACTAGCGGGAGTTGTAGATACGCAGTATTTT	CASSFRLAGVVDTQYF
TRBJ2-1	TRBV7-3	.	.	TGTGCCAGCAGTCCGGACGGCTCCTACAATGAGCAGTTCTTC	CASSPDGSYNEQFF
TRBJ2-1	TRBV7-6	.	.	TGTGCCAGCAGCTTACAGGGAAGCTCCTACAATGAGCAGTTCTTC	CASSLQGSSYNEQFF
TRBJ2-7	TRBV27	.	.	TGTGCCAGCAGCCCGCTACAGGGCTACGAGCAGTACTTC	CASSPLQGYEQYF
TRBJ2-1	TRBV7-8	.	TRBD2	TGTGCCAGCAGCTTAGTATGGCTAGCGGGAGCCGAGCAGTTCTTC	CASSLVWLAGAEQFF
TRBJ1-4	TRBV7-9	.	.	TGTGCCAGCCTCGGACCGGGGGATGAAAAACTGTTTTTT	CASLGPGDEKLFF
TRBJ2-1	TRBV29-1	.	.	TGCAGCGTTGAAGGCCCGGACTACAATGAGCAGTTCTTC	CSVEGPDYNEQFF
TRBJ2-7	TRBV4-1	once	.	TGCGCCAGCAGCCAAGTCGAGTCGGTGGCCTACGAGCAGTACTTC	CASSQVESVAYEQYF
TRBJ2-1	TRBV19	.	TRBD2	TGTGCCAGTAGTCCCGGACTAGCGGAGGGGAGTTGGAATGAGCAGTTCTTC	CASSPGLAEGSWNEQFF
TRBJ2-5	TRBV30	once	TRBD2	TGTGCCTGGAACGTGCGGGAGGAGGAGACCCAGTACTTC	CAWNVREEETQYF
TRBJ1-4	TRBV19	.	TRBD1	TGTGCCAGTAGTATAATAACCCGGGACAGCGTTAATGAAAAACTGTTTTTT	CASSIITRDSVNEKLFF
TRBJ2-2	TRBV7-7	once	TRBD2	TGTGCCAGCGAATGGGGACTAGCGGGATTAACCGGGGAGCTGTTTTTT	CASEWGLAGLTGELFF
TRBJ2-7	TRBV9	.	.	TGTGCCAGCAGCGGCCGTCCAGAGACCGCCTACGAGCAGTACTTC	CASSGRPETAYEQYF
TRBJ2-1	TRBV5-1	.	TRBD2	TGCGCCAGCAGCCTGGCTATCTGGGATACGGGACTAGCGGACAATGAGCAGTTCTTC	CASSLAIWDTGLADNEQFF
TRBJ2-1	TRBV7-9	.	.	TGTGCCAGCAGCACCCGAGATGAGCAGTTCTTC	CASSTRDEQFF
TRBJ1-1	TRBV7-8	.	.	TGTGCCAGCAGCCCCTCCTTCGGCACTGAAGCTTTCTTT	CASSPSFGTEAFF
TRBJ2-7	TRBV25-1	.	.	TGTGCCAGCAGTGGCCGACAGGTCCCTCGGGGAGAGCAGTACTTC	CASSGRQVPRGEQYF
TRBJ2-3	TRBV7-9	.	.	TGTGCCAGCAGCACCCGACAGGGGAGGGACACAGATACGCAGTATTTT	CASSTRQGRDTDTQYF
TRBJ2-3	TRBV5-1	.	TRBD2	TGCGCCAGCAGCTTCAGCGGGAGGGATATTACAGATACGCAGTATTTT	CASSFSGRDITDTQYF
TRBJ2-5	TRBV9	.	.	TGTGCCAGCAGCGAGGTGGGACTTATCGGTGAAGAGACCCAGTACTTC	CASSEVGLIGEETQYF
TRBJ2-3	TRBV5-1	.	TRBD2	TGCGCCAGCCGGGACTACGCCCCTGCAGATACGCAGTATTTT	CASRDYAPADTQYF